This T cell receptor (beta chain) was obtained from a study of a mutant IDH1 vaccine in newly diagnosed glioma (dated by TCRdb to 2020 to 2023). Background on the whole study: Vaccination began 4-6 weeks after radiotherapy alone, or alongside temozolomide cycles in the chemotherapy-containing groups. Visit V12 was the week-35 safety follow-up and visit V13 was the week-47 end of study. Of the 25 to 40 treated patients, approximately 62% were male and around 40% were female, and the mean age was approximately 40 years. Before enrollment, most patients had been given radiochemotherapy with temozolomide as standard therapy, while the rest had received either radiotherapy alone or temozolomide alone. For exploratory analyses, longitudinal TCRB deep sequencing was carried out in under 30 treated patients wherever samples were available. Peripheral blood samples were drawn at six visits, namely V03 (baseline), V05, V07, V10, V12 and V13.

The library was built by means of the immunoSEQ multiplex PCR assay. Rearranged TCR beta chain sequences were amplified with the hsTCRB Kit following the manufacturer's protocol. An Illumina MiSeq was used to sequence the TCRB libraries. As for how the authors treated the data: Demultiplexing, trimming and gene mapping were performed with the kit vendor's proprietary platform. This immuneACCESS table, as held by TCRdb, lists in-frame sequences with V and J called but not all clones. Of the missing ones, under half trace to an unresolved V gene in checked studies; the others have no known cause. Clone size and V and J calls were adopted from that table, with D and trimming inferred from the DNA. This sample is represented by about 31,000 clones; around four fifths of them were singletons. The ten most abundant clones make up about 11% of the sample. This clone was observed once. The clone's antigen remains unknown. No per-base quality is available; no much larger clone lies one base away.

What the time point label conveys for this sample: week 35, safety follow-up. Each vaccine dose was 300 ug of a 20-mer mutant IDH1 peptide in Montanide, given subcutaneously with topical imiquimod. Eight vaccinations were administered to patients in weeks 1, 3, 5, 7, 11, 15, 19 and 23, corresponding to visits V03 through V10. All donors had newly diagnosed IDH1-mutant astrocytomas of WHO grade 3 or 4 that showed loss of nuclear ATRX. The samples were drawn from NOA16, a multicentre, single-arm, open-label phase I trial in Germany that tested a mutant IDH1 peptide vaccine in humans for the first time. Genomic DNA for TCRB sequencing was extracted from EDTA blood using the DNeasy Blood and Tissue Kit. Findings and caveats that apply to the study as a whole: No apparent relationship was observed between pseudoprogression and alterations in the top peripheral T cell clonotypes detected by TCRB sequencing. Selection of PBMC samples for TCRB deep sequencing was based on availability. The authors noted that analyses of patient blood samples could not be reproduced because of sample limitations. Immune responses induced by the vaccine were seen in roughly 95% of patients across multiple MHC alleles.

CDR1 is given as MNHNS and CDR2 as SASEGT, both from the germline V gene. V sheds 11 bases and J sheds 10 bases, leaving 16 bases between their ends. Taken from cysteine to phenylalanine, the CDR3 has 11 residues. The entry retains the CDR3 DNA only, 33 bases that are in frame from base 1. The sample here was PBMCs, taken from a glioma patient whose treatment included an IDH1 peptide vaccine. The receptor comes from a woman aged 40 to 49 with glioma. The chain couples TRBV6-1 to TRBJ2-3; the D call is possibly TRBD1 or TRBD2, each sharing 5 bases. The DNA is TGTGCCCACATGAGGGGAACTGCGCAGTATTTT. Its coded protein is CAHMRGTAQYF.